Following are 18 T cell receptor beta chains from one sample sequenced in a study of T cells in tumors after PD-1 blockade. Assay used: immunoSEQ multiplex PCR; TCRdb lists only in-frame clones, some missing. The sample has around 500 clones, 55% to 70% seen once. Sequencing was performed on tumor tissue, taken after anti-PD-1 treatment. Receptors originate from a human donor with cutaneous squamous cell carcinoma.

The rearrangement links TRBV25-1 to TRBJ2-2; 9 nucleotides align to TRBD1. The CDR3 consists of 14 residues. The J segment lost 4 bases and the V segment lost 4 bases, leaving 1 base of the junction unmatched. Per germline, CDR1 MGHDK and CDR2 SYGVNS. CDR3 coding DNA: TGTGCCAGCAGTGGGACAGGGGTCACCGGGGAGCTGTTTTTT. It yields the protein CASSGTGVTGELFF.

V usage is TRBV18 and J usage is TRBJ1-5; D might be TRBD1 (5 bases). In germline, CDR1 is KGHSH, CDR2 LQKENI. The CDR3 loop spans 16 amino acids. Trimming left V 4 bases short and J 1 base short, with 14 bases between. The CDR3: CASSLWGVKSNQPQHF. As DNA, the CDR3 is TGTGCCAGCTCACTTTGGGGGGTTAAAAGCAATCAGCCCCAGCATTTT.

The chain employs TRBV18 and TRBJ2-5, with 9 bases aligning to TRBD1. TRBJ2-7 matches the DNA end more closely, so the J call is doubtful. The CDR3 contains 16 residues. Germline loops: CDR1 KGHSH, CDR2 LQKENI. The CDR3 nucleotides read TGTGCCAGCTCACCACCGAAGGGGACAGGGTCGGTCGAGCAGTACTTC. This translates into CASSPPKGTGSVEQYF.

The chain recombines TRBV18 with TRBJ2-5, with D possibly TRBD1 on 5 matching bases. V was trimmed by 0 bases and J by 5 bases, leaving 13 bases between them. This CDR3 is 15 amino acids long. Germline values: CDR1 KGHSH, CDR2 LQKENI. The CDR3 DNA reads TGTGCCAGCTCACCACCGGAAGGGGCGTGGGAGACCCAGTACTTC. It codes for CASSPPEGAWETQYF.

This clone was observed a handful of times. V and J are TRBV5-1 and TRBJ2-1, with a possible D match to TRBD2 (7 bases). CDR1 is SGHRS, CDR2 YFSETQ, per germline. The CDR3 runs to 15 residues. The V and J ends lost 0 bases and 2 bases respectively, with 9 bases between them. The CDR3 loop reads CASSLEGGAYNEQFF. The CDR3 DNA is TGCGCCAGCAGCTTGGAGGGGGGGGCCTACAATGAGCAGTTCTTC. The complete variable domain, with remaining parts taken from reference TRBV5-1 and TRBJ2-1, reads KAGVTQTPRYLIKTRGQQVTLSCSPISGHRSVSWYQQTPGQGLQFLFEYFSETQRNKGNFPGRFSGRQFSNSRSEMNVSTLELGDSALYLCASSLEGGAYNEQFFGPGTRLTVL.

The CDR3: CASSLAVGETQYF. The CDR3 DNA is TGTGCCAGCAGCTTGGCCGTGGGGGAGACCCAGTACTTC. The chain recombines TRBV5-4 with TRBJ2-5; D unresolved. V was trimmed by 0 bases and J by 5 bases, leaving 8 bases between them. Per the germline V gene, CDR1 is SGHNT and CDR2 is YYREEE (reference sequence). The CDR3 has 13 amino acids.

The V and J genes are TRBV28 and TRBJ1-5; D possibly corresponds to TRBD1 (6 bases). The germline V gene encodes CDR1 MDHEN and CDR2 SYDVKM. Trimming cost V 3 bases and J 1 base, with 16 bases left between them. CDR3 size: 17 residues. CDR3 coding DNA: TGTGCCAGCAGTTTGCCTAACAGGGTAAGGAGCAATCAGCCCCAGCATTTT. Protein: CASSLPNRVRSNQPQHF.

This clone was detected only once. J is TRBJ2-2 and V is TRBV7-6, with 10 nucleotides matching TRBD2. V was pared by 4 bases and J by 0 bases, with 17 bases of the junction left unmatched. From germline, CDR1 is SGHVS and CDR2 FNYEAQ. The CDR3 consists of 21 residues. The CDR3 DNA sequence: TGTGCCAGCAGCTCCTCAACGGGGCTAGCGGGGGCCCTCGCGAACACCGGGGAGCTGTTTTTT. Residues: CASSSSTGLAGALANTGELFF.

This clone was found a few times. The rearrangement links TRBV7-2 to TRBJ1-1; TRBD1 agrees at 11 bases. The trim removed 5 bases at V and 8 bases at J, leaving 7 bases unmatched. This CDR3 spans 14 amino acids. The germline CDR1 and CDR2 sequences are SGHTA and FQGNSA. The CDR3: CASSIGQGASEAFF. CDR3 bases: TGTGCCAGCAGCATCGGACAGGGGGCTTCGGAAGCTTTCTTT.

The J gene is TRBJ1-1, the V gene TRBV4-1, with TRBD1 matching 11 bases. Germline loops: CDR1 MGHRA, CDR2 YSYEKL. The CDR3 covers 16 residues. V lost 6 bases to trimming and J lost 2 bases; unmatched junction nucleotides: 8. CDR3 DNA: TGCGCCAGCAGTCTACTGGACAGGGGGCTAAACACTGAAGCTTTCTTT. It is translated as CASSLLDRGLNTEAFF.

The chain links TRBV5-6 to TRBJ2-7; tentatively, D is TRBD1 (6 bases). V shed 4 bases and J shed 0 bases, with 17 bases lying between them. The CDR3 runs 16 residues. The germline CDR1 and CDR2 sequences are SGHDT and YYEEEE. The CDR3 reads CASSLMDRTYSYEQYF. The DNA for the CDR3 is TGTGCCAGCAGCCTCATGGACAGAACGTACTCCTACGAGCAGTACTTC.

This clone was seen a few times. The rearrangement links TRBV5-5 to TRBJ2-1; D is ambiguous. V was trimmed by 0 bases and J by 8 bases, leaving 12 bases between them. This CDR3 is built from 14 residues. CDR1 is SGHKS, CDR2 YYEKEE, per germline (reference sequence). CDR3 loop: CASSLDGSGDEQFF. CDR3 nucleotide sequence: TGTGCCAGCAGCTTGGATGGGTCAGGCGATGAGCAGTTCTTC.

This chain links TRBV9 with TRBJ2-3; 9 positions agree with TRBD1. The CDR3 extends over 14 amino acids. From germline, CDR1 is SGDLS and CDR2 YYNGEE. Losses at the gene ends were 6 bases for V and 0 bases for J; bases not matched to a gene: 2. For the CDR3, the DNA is TGTGCCAGCAAAGGGACAGGGAGCACAGATACGCAGTATTTT. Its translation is CASKGTGSTDTQYF. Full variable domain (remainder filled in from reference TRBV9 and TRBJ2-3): DSGVTQTPKHLITATGQRVTLRCSPRSGDLSVYWYQQSLDQGLQFLIQYYNGEERAKGNILERFSAQQFPDLHSELNLSSLELGDSALYFCASKGTGSTDTQYFGPGTRLTVL.

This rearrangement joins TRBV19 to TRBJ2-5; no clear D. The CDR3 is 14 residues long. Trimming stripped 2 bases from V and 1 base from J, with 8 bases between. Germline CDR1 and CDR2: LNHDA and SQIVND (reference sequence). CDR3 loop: CASSITDIQETQYF. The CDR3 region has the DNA TGTGCCAGTAGTATAACCGACATCCAAGAGACCCAGTACTTC.

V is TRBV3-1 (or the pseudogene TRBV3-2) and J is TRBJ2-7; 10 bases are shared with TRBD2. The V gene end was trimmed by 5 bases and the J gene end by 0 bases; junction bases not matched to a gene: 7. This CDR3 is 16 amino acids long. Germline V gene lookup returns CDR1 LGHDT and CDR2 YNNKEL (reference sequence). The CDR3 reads CASSNRAGGSSYEQYF. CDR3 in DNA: TGTGCCAGCAGCAACAGAGCGGGGGGGAGCTCCTACGAGCAGTACTTC.

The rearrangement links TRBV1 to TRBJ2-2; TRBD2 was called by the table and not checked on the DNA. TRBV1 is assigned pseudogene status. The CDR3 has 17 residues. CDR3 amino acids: CTSSQDLPTNEHRGAVF. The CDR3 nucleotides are TGCACCAGCAGCCAAGATCTTCCGACTAATGAACACCGGGGAGCTGTTTTT.

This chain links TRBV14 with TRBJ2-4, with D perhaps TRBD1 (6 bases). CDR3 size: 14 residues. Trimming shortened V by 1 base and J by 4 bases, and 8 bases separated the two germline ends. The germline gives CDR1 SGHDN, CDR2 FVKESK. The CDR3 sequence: CASSQVDSKNIQYF. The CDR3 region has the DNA TGTGCCAGCAGCCAAGTGGACAGTAAAAACATTCAGTACTTC.

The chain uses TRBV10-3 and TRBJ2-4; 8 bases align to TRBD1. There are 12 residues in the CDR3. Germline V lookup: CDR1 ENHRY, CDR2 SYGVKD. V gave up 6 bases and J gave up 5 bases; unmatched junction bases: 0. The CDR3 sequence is CAIRDRENIQYF. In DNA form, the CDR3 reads TGTGCCATCAGGGACAGGGAAAACATTCAGTACTTC.